The clone carrying this TCR beta chain occurred once. The sample is drawn from a study of shared clonotypes between healthy human individuals. Terminally differentiated effector memory CD45RA+ cells were excluded from the naive CD8 cells, which were CD45RO-negative and positively selected for CCR7. As processed by the authors: From ImmunoSEQ came sequences covering only the junction and carrying no quality scores, so filtering differed. Libraries were prepared by immunoSEQ multiplex PCR; TCRdb keeps only in-frame clonotypes and omits some of them. The D gene and trimming were derived from the DNA, and the V and J assignments and clone size from that table. The sample has about 680,000 clones, around 92% seen once; the top ten hold approximately 25%. Between the trimmed V and J ends, which lost 8 bases and 9 bases, there was a span of 7 bases. Germline V gene lookup returns CDR1 KGHSH and CDR2 LQKENI. This CDR3 is built from 10 residues.

The sequence derives from a man aged 30 to 45 in good health. J is TRBJ2-2 and V is TRBV18; D might be TRBD1 or TRBD2, each matching 5 bases. The specimen sequenced was naive CD8+ T cells sorted from blood. The CDR3 DNA follows: TGTGCCAGCCGGGACCGGGAGCTGTTTTTT. Protein sequence: CASRDRELFF. The whole variable domain, remainder taken from reference TRBV18 and TRBJ2-2, is NAGVMQNPRHLVRRRGQEARLRCSPMKGHSHVYWYRQLPEEGLKFMVYLQKENIIDESGMPKERFSAEFPKEGPSILRIQQVVRGDSAAYFCASRDRELFFGEGSRLTVL.